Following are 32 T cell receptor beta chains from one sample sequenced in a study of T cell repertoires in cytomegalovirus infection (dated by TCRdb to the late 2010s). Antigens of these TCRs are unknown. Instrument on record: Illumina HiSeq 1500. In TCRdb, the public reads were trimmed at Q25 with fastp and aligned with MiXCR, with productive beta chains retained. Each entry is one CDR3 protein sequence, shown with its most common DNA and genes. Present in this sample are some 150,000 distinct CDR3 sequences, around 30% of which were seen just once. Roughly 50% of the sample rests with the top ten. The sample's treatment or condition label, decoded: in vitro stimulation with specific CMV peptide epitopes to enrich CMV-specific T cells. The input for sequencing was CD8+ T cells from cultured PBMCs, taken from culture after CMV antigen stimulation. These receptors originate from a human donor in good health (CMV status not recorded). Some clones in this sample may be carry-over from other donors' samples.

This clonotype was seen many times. CDR3 bases: TGTGCCAGCAGTTACCGCGGACCGTGGAACACTGAAGCTTTCTTT. This translates into CASSYRGPWNTEAFF. V gene TRBV6-5 combines with J gene TRBJ1-1; D is unresolved. The CDR3 has 15 residues. The germline V gene encodes CDR1 MNHEY and CDR2 SVGAGI. The germline V and J ends were trimmed by 2 bases and 1 base, with 11 bases remaining between them.

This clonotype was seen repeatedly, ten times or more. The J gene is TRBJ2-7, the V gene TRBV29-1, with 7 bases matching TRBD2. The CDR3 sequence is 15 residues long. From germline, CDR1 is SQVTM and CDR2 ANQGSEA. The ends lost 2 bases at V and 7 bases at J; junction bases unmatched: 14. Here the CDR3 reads CSVESGASGRREQYF. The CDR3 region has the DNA TGCAGCGTTGAAAGCGGGGCCAGTGGGAGGAGGGAGCAGTACTTC.

CDR3 sequence reads: CASSLVVAGTAQETQYF. The CDR3, as DNA: TGTGCCAGCAGCTTAGTGGTAGCGGGGACGGCACAAGAGACCCAGTACTTC. The gene calls are TRBV7-6 and TRBJ2-5; 8 bases map to TRBD2. V lost 1 base, J lost 2 bases, and 9 bases stayed unmatched. CDR1 SGHVS and CDR2 FNYEAQ come from the germline V gene. This CDR3 region has 17 residues.

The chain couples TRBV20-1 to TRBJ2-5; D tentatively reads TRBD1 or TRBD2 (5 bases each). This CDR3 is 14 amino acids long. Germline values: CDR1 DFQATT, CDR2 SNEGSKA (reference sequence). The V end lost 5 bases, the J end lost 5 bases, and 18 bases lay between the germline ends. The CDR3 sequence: CSAEPLGELETQYF. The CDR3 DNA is TGCAGTGCTGAGCCATTGGGGGAACTTGAGACCCAGTACTTC.

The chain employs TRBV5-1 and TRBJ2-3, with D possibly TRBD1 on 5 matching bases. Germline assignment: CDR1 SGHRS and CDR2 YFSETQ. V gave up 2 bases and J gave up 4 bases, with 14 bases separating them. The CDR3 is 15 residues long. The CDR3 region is CASSFTGVQADTQYF. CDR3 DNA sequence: TGCGCCAGCAGCTTCACCGGCGTACAGGCAGATACGCAGTATTTT. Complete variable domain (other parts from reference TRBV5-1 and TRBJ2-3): KAGVTQTPRYLIKTRGQQVTLSCSPISGHRSVSWYQQTPGQGLQFLFEYFSETQRNKGNFPGRFSGRQFSNSRSEMNVSTLELGDSALYLCASSFTGVQADTQYFGPGTRLTVL.

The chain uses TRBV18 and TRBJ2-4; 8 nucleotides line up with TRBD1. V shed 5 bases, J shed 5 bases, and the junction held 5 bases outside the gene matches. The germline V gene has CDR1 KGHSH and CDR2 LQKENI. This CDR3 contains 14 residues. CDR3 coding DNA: TGTGCCAGCTCAGCCCAGACAGGGGAAAACATTCAGTACTTC. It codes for CASSAQTGENIQYF. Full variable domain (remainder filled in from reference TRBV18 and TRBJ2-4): NAGVMQNPRHLVRRRGQEARLRCSPMKGHSHVYWYRQLPEEGLKFMVYLQKENIIDESGMPKERFSAEFPKEGPSILRIQQVVRGDSAAYFCASSAQTGENIQYFGAGTRLSVL.

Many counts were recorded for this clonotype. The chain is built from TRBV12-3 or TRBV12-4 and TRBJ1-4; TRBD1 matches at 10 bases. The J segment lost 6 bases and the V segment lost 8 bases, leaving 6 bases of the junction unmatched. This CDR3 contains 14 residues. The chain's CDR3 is CASHPGTGDEKLFF. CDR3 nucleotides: TGTGCCAGCCACCCCGGGACAGGGGATGAAAAACTGTTTTTT.

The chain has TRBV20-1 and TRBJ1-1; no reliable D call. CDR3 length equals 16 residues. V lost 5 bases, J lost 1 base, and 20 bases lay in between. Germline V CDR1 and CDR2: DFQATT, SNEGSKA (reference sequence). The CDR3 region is CSAPQEPPPRNTEAFF. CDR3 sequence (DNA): TGCAGTGCTCCGCAAGAGCCACCGCCAAGGAACACTGAAGCTTTCTTT.

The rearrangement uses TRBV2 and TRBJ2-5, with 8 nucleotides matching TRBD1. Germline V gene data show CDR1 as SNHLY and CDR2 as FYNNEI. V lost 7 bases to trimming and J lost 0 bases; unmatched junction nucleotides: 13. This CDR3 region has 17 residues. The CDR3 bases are TGTGCCAGCACCAGAAGCCTCGACAGGGGCGACCAAGAGACCCAGTACTTC. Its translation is CASTRSLDRGDQETQYF.

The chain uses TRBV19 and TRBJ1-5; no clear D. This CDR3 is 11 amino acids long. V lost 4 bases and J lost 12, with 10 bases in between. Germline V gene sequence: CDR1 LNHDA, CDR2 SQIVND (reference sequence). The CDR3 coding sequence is TGTGCCAGTAGTAGGGGTCTGGTCCAGCATTTT. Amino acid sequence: CASSRGLVQHF.

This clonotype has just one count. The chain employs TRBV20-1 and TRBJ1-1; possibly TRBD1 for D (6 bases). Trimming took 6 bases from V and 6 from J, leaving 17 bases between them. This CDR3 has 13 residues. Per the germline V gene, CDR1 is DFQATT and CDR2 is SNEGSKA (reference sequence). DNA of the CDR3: TGCAGTGCCTCTCGGGGGGGGCTGGCTGAAGCTTTCTTT. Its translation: CSASRGGLAEAFF.

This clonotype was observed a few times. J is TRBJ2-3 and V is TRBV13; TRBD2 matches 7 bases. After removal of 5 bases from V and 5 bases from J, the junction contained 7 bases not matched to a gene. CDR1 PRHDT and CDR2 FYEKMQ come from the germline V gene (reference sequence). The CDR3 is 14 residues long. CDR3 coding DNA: TGTGCCAGCAGCAAAGAAGGGAGGGTAGATACGCAGTATTTT. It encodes CASSKEGRVDTQYF.

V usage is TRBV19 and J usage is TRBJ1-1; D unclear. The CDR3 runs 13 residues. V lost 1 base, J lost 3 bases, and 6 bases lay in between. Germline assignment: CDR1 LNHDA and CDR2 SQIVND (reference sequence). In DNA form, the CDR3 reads TGTGCCAGTAGTATAGTCGACTACACTGAAGCTTTCTTT. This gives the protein CASSIVDYTEAFF.

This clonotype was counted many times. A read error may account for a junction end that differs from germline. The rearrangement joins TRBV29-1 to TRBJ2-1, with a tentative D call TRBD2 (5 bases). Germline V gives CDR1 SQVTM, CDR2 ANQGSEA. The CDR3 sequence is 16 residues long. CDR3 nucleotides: TGCAGCGTCGAAGGGCTAGCCTTGAGCTCCTACAATGAGCAGTTCTTC. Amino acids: CSVEGLALSSYNEQFF.

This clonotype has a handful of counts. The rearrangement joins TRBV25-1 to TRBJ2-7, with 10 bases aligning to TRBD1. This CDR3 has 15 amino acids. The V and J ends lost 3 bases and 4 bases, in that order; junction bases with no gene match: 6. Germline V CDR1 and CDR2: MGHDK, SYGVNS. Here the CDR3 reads CASSDAGQGVYEQYF. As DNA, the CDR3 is TGTGCCAGCAGTGATGCCGGACAGGGGGTATACGAGCAGTACTTC.

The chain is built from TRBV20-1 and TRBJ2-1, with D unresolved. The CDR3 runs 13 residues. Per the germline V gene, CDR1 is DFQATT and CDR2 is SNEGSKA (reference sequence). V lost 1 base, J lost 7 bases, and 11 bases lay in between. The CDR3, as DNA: TGCAGTGCTAGAGGAGACGGACGGAATGAGCAGTTCTTC. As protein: CSARGDGRNEQFF.

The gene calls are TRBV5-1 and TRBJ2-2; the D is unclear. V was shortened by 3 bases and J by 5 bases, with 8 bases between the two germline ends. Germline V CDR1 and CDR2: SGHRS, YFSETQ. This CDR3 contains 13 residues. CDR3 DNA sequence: TGCGCCAGCAGCTCTGAAGGGACCGGGGAGCTGTTTTTT. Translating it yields CASSSEGTGELFF.

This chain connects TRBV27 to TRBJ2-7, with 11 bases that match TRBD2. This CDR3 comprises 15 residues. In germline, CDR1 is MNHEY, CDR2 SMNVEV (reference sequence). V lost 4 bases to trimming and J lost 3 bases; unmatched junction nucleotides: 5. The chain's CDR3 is CASSSYGTSGYEQYF. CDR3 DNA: TGTGCCAGCAGTTCATACGGGACTAGCGGCTACGAGCAGTACTTC.

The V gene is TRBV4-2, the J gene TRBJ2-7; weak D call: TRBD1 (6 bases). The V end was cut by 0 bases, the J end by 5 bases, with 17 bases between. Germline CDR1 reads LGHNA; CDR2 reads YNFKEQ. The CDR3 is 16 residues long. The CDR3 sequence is CASSQDQEQGFNEQYF. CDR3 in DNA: TGTGCCAGCAGCCAAGATCAAGAACAGGGATTCAACGAGCAGTACTTC.

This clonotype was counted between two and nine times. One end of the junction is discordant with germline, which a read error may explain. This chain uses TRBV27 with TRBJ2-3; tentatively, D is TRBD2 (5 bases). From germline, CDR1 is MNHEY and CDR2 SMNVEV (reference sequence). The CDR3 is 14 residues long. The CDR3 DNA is TGTGCCAGTAGTTCATCGAGGGGCACAGATACGCAGTATTTT. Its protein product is CASSSSRGTDTQYF.

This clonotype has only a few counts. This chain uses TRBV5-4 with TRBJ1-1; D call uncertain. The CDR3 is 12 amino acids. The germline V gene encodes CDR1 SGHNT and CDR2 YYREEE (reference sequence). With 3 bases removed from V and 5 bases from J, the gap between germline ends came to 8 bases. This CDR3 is CASSSLRTEAFF. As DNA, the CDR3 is TGTGCCAGCAGCTCCCTCCGGACTGAAGCTTTCTTT.

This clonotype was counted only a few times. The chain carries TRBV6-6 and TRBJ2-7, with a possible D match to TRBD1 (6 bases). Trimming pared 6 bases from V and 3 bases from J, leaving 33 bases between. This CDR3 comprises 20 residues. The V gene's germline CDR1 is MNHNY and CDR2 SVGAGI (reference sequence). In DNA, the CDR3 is TGTGCCAGCAGCCCCGTACTGCCAGGGGACAATACCTGGTGCCACTACGAGCAGTACTTC. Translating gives CASSPVLPGDNTWCHYEQYF.

CDR3 protein: CASSPTSQTDTQYF. The CDR3 DNA sequence: TGTGCCAGCAGCCCAACTAGCCAGACAGATACGCAGTATTTT. The chain uses TRBV12-3 or TRBV12-4 and TRBJ2-3; D is perhaps TRBD2 (6 bases). The CDR3 is made up of 14 amino acids. Trimming removed 6 bases from V and 3 bases from J, with 13 bases in between.

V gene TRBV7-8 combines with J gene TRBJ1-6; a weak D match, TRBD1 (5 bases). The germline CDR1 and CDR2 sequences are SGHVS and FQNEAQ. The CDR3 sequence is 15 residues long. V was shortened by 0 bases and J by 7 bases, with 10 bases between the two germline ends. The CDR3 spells CASSLAVAGNSPLHF. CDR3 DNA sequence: TGTGCCAGCAGCTTAGCGGTGGCAGGGAATTCACCCCTCCACTTT. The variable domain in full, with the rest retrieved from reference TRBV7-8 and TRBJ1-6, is GAGVSQSPRYKVAKRGQDVALRCDPISGHVSLFWYQQALGQGPEFLTYFQNEAQLDKSGLPSDRFFAERPEGSVSTLKIQRTQQEDSAVYLCASSLAVAGNSPLHFGNGTRLTVT.

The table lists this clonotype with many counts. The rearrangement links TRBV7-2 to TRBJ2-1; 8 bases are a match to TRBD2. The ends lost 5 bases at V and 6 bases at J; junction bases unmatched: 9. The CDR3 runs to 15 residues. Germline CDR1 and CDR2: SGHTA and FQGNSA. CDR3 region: CASSPDLTSGNEQFF. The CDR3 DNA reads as TGTGCCAGCAGCCCCGATCTAACTAGCGGCAATGAGCAGTTCTTC.

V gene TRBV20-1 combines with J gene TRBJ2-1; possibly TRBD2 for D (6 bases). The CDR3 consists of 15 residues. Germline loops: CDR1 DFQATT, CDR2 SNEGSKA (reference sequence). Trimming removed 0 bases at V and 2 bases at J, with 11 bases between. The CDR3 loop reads CSAREGLAAYNEQFF. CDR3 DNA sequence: TGCAGTGCTAGAGAGGGGTTAGCGGCCTACAATGAGCAGTTCTTC.

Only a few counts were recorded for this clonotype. CDR3 nucleotides: TGTGCCAGTAGTATTAAGGGGGATTCACCCCTCCACTTT. This sequence encodes CASSIKGDSPLHF. V is TRBV19 and J is TRBJ1-6, with D perhaps TRBD1 (6 bases). Germline CDR1 and CDR2: LNHDA and SQIVND (reference sequence). This CDR3 region has 13 residues. V was cut by 3 bases and J by 8 bases, with 8 bases left in between.

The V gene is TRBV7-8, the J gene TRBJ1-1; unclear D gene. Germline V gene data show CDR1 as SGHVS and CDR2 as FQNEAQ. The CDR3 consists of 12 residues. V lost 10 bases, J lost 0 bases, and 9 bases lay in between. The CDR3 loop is CATGRVNTEAFF. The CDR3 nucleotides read TGTGCCACTGGGCGGGTGAACACTGAAGCTTTCTTT.

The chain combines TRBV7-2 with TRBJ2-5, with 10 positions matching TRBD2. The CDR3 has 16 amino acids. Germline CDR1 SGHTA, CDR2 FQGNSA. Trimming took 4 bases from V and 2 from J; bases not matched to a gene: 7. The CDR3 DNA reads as TGTGCCAGCAGCTCCGACTTAGCGGGGGGTCAAGAGACCCAGTACTTC. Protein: CASSSDLAGGQETQYF.

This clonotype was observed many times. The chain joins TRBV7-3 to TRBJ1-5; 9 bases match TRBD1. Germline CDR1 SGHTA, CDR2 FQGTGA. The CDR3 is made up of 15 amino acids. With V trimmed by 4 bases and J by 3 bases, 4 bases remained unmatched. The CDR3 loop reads CASSSRTGDNQPQHF. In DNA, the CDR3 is TGTGCCAGCAGCTCGAGGACAGGGGACAATCAGCCCCAGCATTTT.

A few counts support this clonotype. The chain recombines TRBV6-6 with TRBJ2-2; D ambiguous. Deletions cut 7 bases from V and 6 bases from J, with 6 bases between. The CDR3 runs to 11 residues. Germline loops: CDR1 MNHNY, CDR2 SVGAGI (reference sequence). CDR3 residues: CASTPAGELFF. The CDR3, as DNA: TGTGCCAGCACCCCTGCCGGGGAGCTGTTTTTT.

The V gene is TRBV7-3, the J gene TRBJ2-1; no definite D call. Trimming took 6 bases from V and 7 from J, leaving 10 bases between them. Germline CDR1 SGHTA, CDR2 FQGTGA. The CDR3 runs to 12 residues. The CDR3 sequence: CASSSNDNEQFF. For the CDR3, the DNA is TGTGCCAGCAGTTCAAACGATAATGAGCAGTTCTTC.